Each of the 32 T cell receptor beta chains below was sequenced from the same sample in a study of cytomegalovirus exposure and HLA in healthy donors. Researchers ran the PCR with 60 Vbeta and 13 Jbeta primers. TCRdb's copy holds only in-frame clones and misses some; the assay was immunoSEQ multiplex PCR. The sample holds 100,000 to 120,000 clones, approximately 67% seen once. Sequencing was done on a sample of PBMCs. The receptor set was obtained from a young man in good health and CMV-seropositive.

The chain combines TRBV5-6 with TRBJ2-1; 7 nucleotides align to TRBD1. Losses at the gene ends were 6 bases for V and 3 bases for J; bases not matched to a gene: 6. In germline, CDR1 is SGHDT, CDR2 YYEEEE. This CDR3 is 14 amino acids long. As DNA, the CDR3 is TGTGCCAGCAACGGGCCAGGGGGCTACAATGAGCAGTTCTTC. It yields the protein CASNGPGGYNEQFF.

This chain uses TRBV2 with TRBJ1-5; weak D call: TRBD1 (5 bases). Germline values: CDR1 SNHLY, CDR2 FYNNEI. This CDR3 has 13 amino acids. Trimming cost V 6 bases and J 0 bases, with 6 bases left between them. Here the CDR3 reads CASSRDSNQPQHF. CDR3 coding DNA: TGTGCCAGCAGCAGGGATAGCAATCAGCCCCAGCATTTT.

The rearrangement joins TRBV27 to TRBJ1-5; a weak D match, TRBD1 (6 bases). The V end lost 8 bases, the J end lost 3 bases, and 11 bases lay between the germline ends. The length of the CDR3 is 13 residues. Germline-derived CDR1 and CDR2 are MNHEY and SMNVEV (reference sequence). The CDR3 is CASGYRDNQPQHF. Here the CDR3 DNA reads TGTGCCAGCGGATACAGGGACAATCAGCCCCAGCATTTT.

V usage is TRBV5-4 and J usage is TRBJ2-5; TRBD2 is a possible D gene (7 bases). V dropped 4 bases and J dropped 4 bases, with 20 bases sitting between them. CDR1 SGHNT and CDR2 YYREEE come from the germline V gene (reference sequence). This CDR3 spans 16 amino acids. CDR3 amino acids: CASSPGGDGKGETQYF. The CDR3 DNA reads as TGTGCCAGCAGCCCGGGGGGCGATGGTAAGGGAGAGACCCAGTACTTC.

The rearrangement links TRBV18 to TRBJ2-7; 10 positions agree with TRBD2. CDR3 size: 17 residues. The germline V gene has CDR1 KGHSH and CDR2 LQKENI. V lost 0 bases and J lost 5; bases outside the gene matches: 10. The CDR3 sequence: CASSPPSGGHSRNEQYF. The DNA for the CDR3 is TGTGCCAGCTCACCACCTAGCGGGGGGCACAGCAGGAACGAGCAGTACTTC.

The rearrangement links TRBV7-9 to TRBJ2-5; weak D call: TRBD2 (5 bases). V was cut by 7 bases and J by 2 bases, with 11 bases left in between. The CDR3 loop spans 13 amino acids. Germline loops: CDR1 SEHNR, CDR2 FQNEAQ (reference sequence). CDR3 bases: TGTGCCAGCACGGGGATTACACAAGAGACCCAGTACTTC. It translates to CASTGITQETQYF.

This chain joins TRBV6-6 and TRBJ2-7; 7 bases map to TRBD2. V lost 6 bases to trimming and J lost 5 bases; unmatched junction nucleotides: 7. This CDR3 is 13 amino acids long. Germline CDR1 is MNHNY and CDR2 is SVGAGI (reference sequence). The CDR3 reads CASSLSGPHEQYV. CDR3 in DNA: TGTGCCAGCAGCCTTAGCGGGCCCCACGAGCAGTACGTC.

The CDR3 spells CASSLGGSDYEQYF. The CDR3 region has the DNA TGTGCCAGCAGCTTAGGTGGTTCAGACTACGAGCAGTACTTC. This chain joins TRBV7-9 and TRBJ2-7; D is unclear. The CDR3 spans 14 residues. V was trimmed by 1 base and J by 3 bases, leaving 10 bases between them. In germline, CDR1 is SEHNR, CDR2 FQNEAQ (reference sequence). Based on the CDR3 plus reference TRBV7-9 and TRBJ2-7, the full variable domain is DTGVSQNPRHKITKRGQNVTFRCDPISEHNRLYWYRQTLGQGPEFLTYFQNEAQLEKSRLLSDRFSAERPKGSFSTLEIQRTEQGDSAMYLCASSLGGSDYEQYFGPGTRLTVT.

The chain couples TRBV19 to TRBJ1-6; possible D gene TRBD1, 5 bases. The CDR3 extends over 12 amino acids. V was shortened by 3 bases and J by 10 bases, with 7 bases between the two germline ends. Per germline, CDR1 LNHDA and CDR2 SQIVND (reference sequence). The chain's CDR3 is CASSIGGSPLHF. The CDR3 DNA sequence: TGTGCCAGTAGTATCGGGGGATCACCCCTCCACTTT.

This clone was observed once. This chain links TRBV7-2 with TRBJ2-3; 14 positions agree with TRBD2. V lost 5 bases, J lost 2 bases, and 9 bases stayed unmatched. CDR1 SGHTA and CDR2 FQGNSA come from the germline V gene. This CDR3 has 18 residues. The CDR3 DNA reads TGTGCCAGCAGCCTCCATCCGACTAGCGGGGGGGCCACAGATACGCAGTATTTT. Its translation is CASSLHPTSGGATDTQYF.

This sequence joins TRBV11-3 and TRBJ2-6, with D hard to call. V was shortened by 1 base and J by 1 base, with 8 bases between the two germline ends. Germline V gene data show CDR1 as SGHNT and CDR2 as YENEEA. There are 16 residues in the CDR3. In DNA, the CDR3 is TGTGCCAGCAGCTTAGTGGTAGTTTCTGGGGCCAACGTCCTGACTTTC. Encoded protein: CASSLVVVSGANVLTF.

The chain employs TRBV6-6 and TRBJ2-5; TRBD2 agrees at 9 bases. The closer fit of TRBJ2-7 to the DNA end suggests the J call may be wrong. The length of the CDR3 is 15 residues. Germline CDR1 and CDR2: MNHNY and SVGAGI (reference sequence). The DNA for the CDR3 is TGTGCCAGCAGTTCGAGGGCGGGGGGGTTTAACGAGCAGTACTTC. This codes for CASSSRAGGFNEQYF.

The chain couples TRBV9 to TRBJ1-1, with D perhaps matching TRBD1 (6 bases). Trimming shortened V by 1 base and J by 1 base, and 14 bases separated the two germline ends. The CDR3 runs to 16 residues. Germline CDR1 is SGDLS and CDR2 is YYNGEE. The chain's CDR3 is CASSVWGGGANTEAFF. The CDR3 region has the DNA TGTGCCAGCAGCGTATGGGGCGGGGGGGCGAACACTGAAGCTTTCTTT.

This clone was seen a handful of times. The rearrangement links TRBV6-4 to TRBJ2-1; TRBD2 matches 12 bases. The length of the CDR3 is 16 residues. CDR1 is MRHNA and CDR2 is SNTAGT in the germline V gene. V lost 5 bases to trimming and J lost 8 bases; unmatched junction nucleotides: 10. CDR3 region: CASSILGTSGYHEQFF. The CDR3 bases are TGTGCCAGCAGTATCCTCGGGACTAGCGGGTACCATGAGCAGTTCTTC.

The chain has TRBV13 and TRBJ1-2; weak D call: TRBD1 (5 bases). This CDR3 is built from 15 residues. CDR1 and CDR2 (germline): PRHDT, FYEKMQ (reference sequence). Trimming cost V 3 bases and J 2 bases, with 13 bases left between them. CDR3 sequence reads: CASSFEGTVNYGYTF. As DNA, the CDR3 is TGTGCCAGCAGCTTCGAGGGGACTGTGAACTATGGCTACACCTTC.

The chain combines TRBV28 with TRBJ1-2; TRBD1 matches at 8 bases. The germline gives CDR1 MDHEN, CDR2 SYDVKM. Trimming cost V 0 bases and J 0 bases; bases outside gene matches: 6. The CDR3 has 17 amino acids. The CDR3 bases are TGTGCCAGCAGTTTATGGGCAGGGGGCAAACCTAACTATGGCTACACCTTC. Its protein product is CASSLWAGGKPNYGYTF.

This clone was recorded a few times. CDR3 in DNA: TGCGCCAGCAGCATTGGGAGGAACAATGAGCAGTTCTTC. As protein: CASSIGRNNEQFF. The chain employs TRBV5-1 and TRBJ2-1, with D possibly TRBD2 on 6 matching bases. Germline V gives CDR1 SGHRS, CDR2 YFSETQ. The V end lost 4 bases, the J end lost 5 bases, and 10 bases lay between the germline ends. The CDR3 covers 13 residues.

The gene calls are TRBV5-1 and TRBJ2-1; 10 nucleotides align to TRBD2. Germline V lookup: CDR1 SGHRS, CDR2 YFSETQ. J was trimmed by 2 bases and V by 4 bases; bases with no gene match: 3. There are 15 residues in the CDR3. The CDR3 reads CASSPTSGAYNEQFF. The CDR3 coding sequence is TGCGCCAGCAGCCCCACTAGCGGGGCCTACAATGAGCAGTTCTTC.

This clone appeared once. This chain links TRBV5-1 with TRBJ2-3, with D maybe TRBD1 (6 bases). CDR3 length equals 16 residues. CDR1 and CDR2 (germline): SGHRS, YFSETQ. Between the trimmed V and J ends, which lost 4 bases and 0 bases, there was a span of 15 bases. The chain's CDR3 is CASSRTTGTSTDTQYF. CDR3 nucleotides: TGCGCCAGCAGCCGAACGACAGGAACTAGCACAGATACGCAGTATTTT.

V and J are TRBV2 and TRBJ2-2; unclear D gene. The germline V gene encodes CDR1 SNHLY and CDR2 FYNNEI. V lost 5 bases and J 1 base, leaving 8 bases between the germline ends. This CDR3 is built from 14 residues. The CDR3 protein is CASSMTQNTGELFF. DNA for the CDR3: TGTGCCAGCAGTATGACACAGAACACCGGGGAGCTGTTTTTT.

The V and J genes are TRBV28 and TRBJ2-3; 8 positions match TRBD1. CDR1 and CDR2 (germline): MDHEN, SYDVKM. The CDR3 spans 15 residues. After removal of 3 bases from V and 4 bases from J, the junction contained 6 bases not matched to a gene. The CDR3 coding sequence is TGTGCCAGCAGTTTGTTGGACAGGGCAGCAGATACGCAGTATTTT. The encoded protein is CASSLLDRAADTQYF.

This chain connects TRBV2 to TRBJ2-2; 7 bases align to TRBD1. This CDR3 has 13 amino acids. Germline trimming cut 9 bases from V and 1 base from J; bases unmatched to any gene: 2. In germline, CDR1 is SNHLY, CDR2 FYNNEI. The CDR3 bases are TGTGCCAGTGGACAGGTGAACACCGGGGAGCTGTTTTTT. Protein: CASGQVNTGELFF.

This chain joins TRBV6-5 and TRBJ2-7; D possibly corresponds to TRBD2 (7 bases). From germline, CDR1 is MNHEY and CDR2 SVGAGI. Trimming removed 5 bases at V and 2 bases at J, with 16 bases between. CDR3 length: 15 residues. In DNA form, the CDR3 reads TGTGCCAGCAGTACCGGTTGGGGGGGCCCCTACGAGCAGTACTTC. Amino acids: CASSTGWGGPYEQYF.

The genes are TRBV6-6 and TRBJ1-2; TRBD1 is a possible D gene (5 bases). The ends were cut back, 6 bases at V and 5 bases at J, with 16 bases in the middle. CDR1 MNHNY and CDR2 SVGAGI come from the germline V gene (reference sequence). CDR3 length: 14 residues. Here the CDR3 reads CASRDDSPGYGYTF. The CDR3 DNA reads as TGTGCCAGCAGGGACGACAGTCCCGGGTATGGCTACACCTTC.

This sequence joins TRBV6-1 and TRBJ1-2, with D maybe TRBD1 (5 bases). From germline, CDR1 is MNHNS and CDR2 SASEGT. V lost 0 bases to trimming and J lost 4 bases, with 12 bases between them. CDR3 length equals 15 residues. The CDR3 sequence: CASSEAGATVYGYTF. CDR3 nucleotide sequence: TGTGCCAGCAGTGAAGCAGGGGCTACGGTCTATGGCTACACCTTC.

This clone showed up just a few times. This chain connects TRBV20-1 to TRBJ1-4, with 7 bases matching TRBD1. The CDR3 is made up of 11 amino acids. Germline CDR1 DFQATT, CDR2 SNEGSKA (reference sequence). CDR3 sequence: CLTGSNEKLFF. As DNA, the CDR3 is TGCCTGACAGGGTCTAATGAAAAACTGTTTTTT.

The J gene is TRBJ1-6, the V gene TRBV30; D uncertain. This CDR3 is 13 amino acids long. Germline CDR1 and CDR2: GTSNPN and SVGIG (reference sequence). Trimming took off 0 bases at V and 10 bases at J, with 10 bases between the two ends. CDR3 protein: CAWSVLRESPLHF. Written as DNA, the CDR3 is TGTGCCTGGAGTGTACTGCGGGAATCACCCCTCCACTTT.

This CDR3 reads CASSLEVGTGIIEAFF. The CDR3 DNA reads as TGTGCCAGCAGCTTGGAGGTTGGGACAGGTATAATTGAAGCTTTCTTT. This chain uses TRBV5-4 with TRBJ1-1; 8 positions match TRBD1. The germline CDR1 and CDR2 sequences are SGHNT and YYREEE (reference sequence). J was trimmed by 7 bases and V by 0 bases; bases with no gene match: 11. The CDR3 has 16 residues.

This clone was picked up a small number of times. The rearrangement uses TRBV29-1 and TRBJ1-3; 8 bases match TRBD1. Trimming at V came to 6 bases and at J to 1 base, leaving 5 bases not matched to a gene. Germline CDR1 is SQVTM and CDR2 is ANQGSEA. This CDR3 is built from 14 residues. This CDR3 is CSVRTGSSGNTIYF. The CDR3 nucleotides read TGCAGCGTCCGGACAGGGAGTTCTGGAAACACCATATATTTT.

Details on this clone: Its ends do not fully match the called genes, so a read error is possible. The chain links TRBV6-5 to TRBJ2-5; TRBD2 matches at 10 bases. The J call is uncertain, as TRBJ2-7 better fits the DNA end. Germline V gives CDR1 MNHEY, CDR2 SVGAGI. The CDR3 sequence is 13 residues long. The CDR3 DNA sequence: TGTGCCAGCAAGCGGGGGGGATCCTCCGAGCAGTACTTC. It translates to CASKRGGSSEQYF.

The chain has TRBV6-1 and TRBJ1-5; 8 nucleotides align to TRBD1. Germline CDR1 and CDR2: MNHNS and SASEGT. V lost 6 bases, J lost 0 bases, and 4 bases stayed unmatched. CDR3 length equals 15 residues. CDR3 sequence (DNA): TGTGCCAGCAGGGCCGGGACAGGTAGCAATCAGCCCCAGCATTTT. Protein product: CASRAGTGSNQPQHF.

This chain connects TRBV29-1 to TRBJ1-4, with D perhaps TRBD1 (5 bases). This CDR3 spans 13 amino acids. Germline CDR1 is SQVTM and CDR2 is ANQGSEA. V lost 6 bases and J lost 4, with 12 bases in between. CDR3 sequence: CSVAGGGNEKLFF. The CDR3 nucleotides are TGCAGCGTGGCGGGGGGTGGTAATGAAAAACTGTTTTTT.